A single sample gave rise to the 4 T cell receptor beta chains below, sequenced in a study. The protocol was immunoSEQ multiplex PCR, while the TCRdb copy is restricted to in-frame clones and leaves out a portion. The data contain 68,000 or so clones, roughly 93% of them singletons. Sequencing was performed on PBMCs. These receptors originate from a man aged 35-49 years with rheumatoid arthritis.

In DNA, the CDR3 is TGCAGCGTCGCCATTAAGTACGAGCAGTACTTC. Translating it yields CSVAIKYEQYF. The chain has TRBV29-1 and TRBJ2-7, with D uncertain. The CDR3 contains 11 residues. Trimming took 6 bases from V and 4 from J, leaving 10 bases between them. Germline V gives CDR1 SQVTM, CDR2 ANQGSEA.

The V and J genes are TRBV5-4 and TRBJ2-6, with D possibly matching TRBD2 (6 bases). Germline V gives CDR1 SGHNT, CDR2 YYREEE (reference sequence). Trimming shortened V by 3 bases and J by 0 bases, and 10 bases separated the two germline ends. This CDR3 contains 16 residues. In DNA form, the CDR3 reads TGTGCCAGCAGCTCCCGGAGGGACTCTGGGGCCAACGTCCTGACTTTC. It yields the protein CASSSRRDSGANVLTF.

The chain couples TRBV7-9 to TRBJ1-5, with D uncertain. This CDR3 is built from 13 residues. CDR1 is SEHNR and CDR2 is FQNEAQ in the germline V gene (reference sequence). Trimming removed 2 bases at V and 5 bases at J, with 7 bases between. CDR3: CASSLNTDQPQHF. The CDR3 region has the DNA TGTGCCAGCAGCTTAAATACCGATCAGCCCCAGCATTTT.

This chain joins TRBV2 and TRBJ2-7; 9 positions agree with TRBD1. CDR1 and CDR2 from the germline V gene are SNHLY and FYNNEI. This CDR3 comprises 15 residues. V shed 5 bases and J 4 bases; nucleotides not matched to a gene: 9. The CDR3 is CASSNGQGQPYEQYF. The CDR3, as DNA: TGTGCCAGCAGTAACGGACAGGGGCAGCCGTACGAGCAGTACTTC.